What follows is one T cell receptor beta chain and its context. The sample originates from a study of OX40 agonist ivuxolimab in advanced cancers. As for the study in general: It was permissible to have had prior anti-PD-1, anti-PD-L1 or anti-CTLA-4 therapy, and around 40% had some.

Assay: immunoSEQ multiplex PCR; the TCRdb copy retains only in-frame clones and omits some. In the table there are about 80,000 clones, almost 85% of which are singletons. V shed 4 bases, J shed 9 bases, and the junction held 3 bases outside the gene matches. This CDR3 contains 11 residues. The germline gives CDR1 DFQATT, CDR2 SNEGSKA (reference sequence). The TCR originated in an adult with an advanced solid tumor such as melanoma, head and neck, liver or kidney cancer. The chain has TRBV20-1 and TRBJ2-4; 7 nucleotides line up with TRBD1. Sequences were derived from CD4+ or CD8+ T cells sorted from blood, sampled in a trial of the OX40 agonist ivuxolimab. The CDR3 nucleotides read TGCAGTGCTACCTACAGGGGCATTCAGTACTTC. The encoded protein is CSATYRGIQYF.